These 16 T cell receptor beta chains originate from one sample sequenced in a study of T-cell memory formation after mild COVID-19. TCRdb analysed the 5' RACE reads with MiXCR anew, one entry per CDR3 protein. The table lists fewer than 50,000 distinct CDR3 sequences, 7.3% of them singletons. Input material: PBMCs or a T cell subset sorted from them (not recorded which). The receptors were sampled from a young man who had mild COVID-19 (a few samples of this study predate the infection). Cell type and time point are not known.

The chain is built from TRBV12-3 or TRBV12-4 and TRBJ1-1; 7 bases line up with TRBD1. The ends lost 5 bases at V and 13 bases at J; junction bases unmatched: 7. The CDR3 covers 11 residues. The CDR3 loop reads CASSTQGVGFF. DNA of the CDR3: TGTGCCAGCAGTACTCAGGGGGTTGGTTTCTTT.

The chain uses TRBV30 and TRBJ2-2; D is unclear. The CDR3 is 14 amino acids. Deletions cut 2 bases from V and 7 bases from J, with 14 bases between. Germline V gene data show CDR1 as GTSNPN and CDR2 as SVGIG (reference sequence). CDR3 bases: TGTGCCTGGAGTCCCTCGAATTTAGGCGGGGAGCTGTTTTTT. It translates to CAWSPSNLGGELFF.

This clonotype has just a few counts. The chain combines TRBV5-1 with TRBJ1-6; 7 bases match TRBD1. The V gene end was trimmed by 4 bases and the J gene end by 7 bases; junction bases not matched to a gene: 8. The CDR3 sequence is 15 residues long. Germline loops: CDR1 SGHRS, CDR2 YFSETQ. DNA of the CDR3: TGCGCCAGCAGCGGGAGGACAGGCCAGAATTCACCCCTCCACTTT. Amino acids: CASSGRTGQNSPLHF.

This clonotype was picked up a small number of times. V usage is TRBV7-2 and J usage is TRBJ2-5; 7 bases fit TRBD1. The V gene end was trimmed by 1 base and the J gene end by 6 bases; junction bases not matched to a gene: 11. This CDR3 has 16 residues. Germline loops: CDR1 SGHTA, CDR2 FQGNSA. For the CDR3, the DNA is TGTGCCAGCAGCTTAGGAGCAGGGGGAATGGATAAGACCCAGTACTTC. Residues: CASSLGAGGMDKTQYF.

The chain carries TRBV12-3 or TRBV12-4 and TRBJ1-2; a weak D match, TRBD1 (5 bases). The CDR3 totals 14 residues. Between the trimmed V and J ends, which lost 5 bases and 2 bases, there was a span of 12 bases. The CDR3 is CASSPSGGNYGYTF. The CDR3 coding sequence is TGTGCCAGCAGTCCGTCCGGGGGAAACTATGGCTACACCTTC.

The V call is TRBV7-9, the J call TRBJ1-5; tentative D call: TRBD1 (5 bases). Trimming stripped 1 base from V and 7 bases from J, with 8 bases between. This CDR3 region has 13 residues. Germline loops: CDR1 SEHNR, CDR2 FQNEAQ (reference sequence). Written as DNA, the CDR3 is TGTGCCAGCAGCTTAGGTTGGGGGCAGCCCCAGCATTTT. Translating gives CASSLGWGQPQHF. Filled out from reference TRBV7-9 and TRBJ1-5, the complete variable domain reads DTGVSQNPRHKITKRGQNVTFRCDPISEHNRLYWYRQTLGQGPEFLTYFQNEAQLEKSRLLSDRFSAERPKGSFSTLEIQRTEQGDSAMYLCASSLGWGQPQHFGDGTRLSIL.

The chain employs TRBV5-1 and TRBJ2-3; D is unresolved. The CDR3 sequence is 15 residues long. The V gene's germline CDR1 is SGHRS and CDR2 YFSETQ. The ends were cut back, 0 bases at V and 0 bases at J, with 8 bases in the middle. The CDR3 sequence: CASSLAQASTDTQYF. CDR3 in DNA: TGCGCCAGCAGCTTGGCCCAGGCTAGCACAGATACGCAGTATTTT.

This clonotype was observed a handful of times. The V call is TRBV5-6, the J call TRBJ2-7, with D uncertain. Trimming took off 1 base at V and 2 bases at J, with 10 bases between the two ends. This CDR3 is built from 14 residues. In germline, CDR1 is SGHDT, CDR2 YYEEEE. Here the CDR3 DNA reads TGTGCCAGCAGCTTGCCCGGGTCGGCCTACGAGCAGTACGTC. Amino acids: CASSLPGSAYEQYV.

The J gene is TRBJ1-1, the V gene TRBV7-6, with D perhaps matching TRBD1 (5 bases). CDR3 size: 13 residues. The germline V gene encodes CDR1 SGHVS and CDR2 FNYEAQ. Trimming shortened V by 6 bases and J by 3 bases, and 11 bases separated the two germline ends. The CDR3 is CASRHDSHTEAFF. The CDR3 DNA reads TGTGCCAGCAGACACGACAGTCACACTGAAGCTTTCTTT.

The chain is built from TRBV4-3 and TRBJ2-1, with D unresolved. Trimming cost V 0 bases and J 5 bases, with 5 bases left between them. Germline V CDR1 and CDR2: LGHNA, YSLEER. The CDR3 covers 13 residues. The CDR3 nucleotides are TGCGCCAGCAGCCAAGAACTTAACAATGAGCAGTTCTTC. Protein: CASSQELNNEQFF.

This clonotype was counted between two and nine times. DNA of the CDR3: TGTGCCAGCAGTTTGAGGGCGGAGGGCTACACCTTC. It translates to CASSLRAEGYTF. The chain joins TRBV12-3 or TRBV12-4 to TRBJ1-2; no reliable D call. Trimming took off 3 bases at V and 8 bases at J, with 10 bases between the two ends. This CDR3 is 12 amino acids long.

This clonotype was found a few times. This chain connects TRBV5-1 to TRBJ2-5; D possibly corresponds to TRBD2 (5 bases). The CDR3 loop spans 13 amino acids. V was cut by 4 bases and J by 7 bases, with 14 bases left in between. Germline lookup yields CDR1 SGHRS and CDR2 YFSETQ. The DNA for the CDR3 is TGCGCCAGCAGCATCTCCTCCAGCGGGACCCAGTACTTC. Encoded protein: CASSISSSGTQYF.

In nucleotides, the CDR3 is TGTGCCAGCAGTTCCAAGGACCGTATGAGAAACTATGGCTACACCTTC. This sequence encodes CASSSKDRMRNYGYTF. The genes are TRBV12-3 or TRBV12-4 and TRBJ1-2; no clear D. This CDR3 has 16 amino acids. Trimming left V 4 bases short and J 2 bases short, with 17 bases between.

There are a few counts of this clonotype. V is TRBV20-1 and J is TRBJ2-7, with D possibly being TRBD2 (6 bases). Germline assignment: CDR1 DFQATT and CDR2 SNEGSKA (reference sequence). The length of the CDR3 is 13 residues. Between the trimmed V and J ends, which lost 0 bases and 7 bases, there was a span of 13 bases. The chain's CDR3 is CSARDVEGMEQYV. In nucleotides, the CDR3 is TGCAGTGCTAGAGATGTGGAGGGAATGGAGCAGTACGTC.

V gene TRBV6-1 combines with J gene TRBJ1-2, with D hard to call. The ends were cut back, 4 bases at V and 3 bases at J, with 9 bases in the middle. Germline lookup yields CDR1 MNHNS and CDR2 SASEGT. The CDR3 consists of 13 residues. The CDR3 sequence: CASSVDGYYGYTF. DNA for the CDR3: TGTGCCAGCAGTGTTGACGGATACTATGGCTACACCTTC.

The chain links TRBV5-4 to TRBJ1-6; D may be TRBD1 (6 bases). There are 13 residues in the CDR3. V dropped 0 bases and J dropped 15 bases, with 13 bases sitting between them. The V gene's germline CDR1 is SGHNT and CDR2 YYREEE (reference sequence). The CDR3 protein is CASSLAPGDVLHF. In DNA form, the CDR3 reads TGTGCCAGCAGCTTGGCCCCAGGGGATGTCCTCCACTTT. The variable domain in full, with the rest retrieved from reference TRBV5-4 and TRBJ1-6, is ETGVTQSPTHLIKTRGQQVTLRCSSQSGHNTVSWYQQALGQGPQFIFQYYREEENGRGNFPPRFSGLQFPNYSSELNVNALELDDSALYLCASSLAPGDVLHFGNGTRLTVT.